Presented here are 3 T cell receptor beta chains from one specimen sequenced in a study of regulatory T cells in long-lasting Graves disease. Time point in this sample: persistent/refractory GD, antithyroid drugs over 5 years with positive TRAb. The TCR library was made from RNA that had been extracted from PBMCs in TRIzol. Combining iRepertoire HTBI primers with Arm-PCR of CDR3 regions, the authors built TCR beta libraries. Using its own MiXCR run on the multiplex PCR reads, TCRdb lists one record per CDR3 protein. The sample yields around 460,000 distinct CDR3 sequences, approximately 22% seen once. Sequenced here: peripheral blood mononuclear cells (PBMCs), sampled when the disease was refractory, from a patient treated with antithyroid drugs. These receptors all stem from a female donor with Graves disease.

In DNA, the CDR3 is TGCAGTGCTGCTAAAGGGGGTCAGCCCCAGCATTTT. This translates into CSAAKGGQPQHF. The J gene is TRBJ1-5, the V gene TRBV20-1; tentatively, D is TRBD1 (6 bases). The CDR3 has 12 residues. Germline V gives CDR1 DFQATT, CDR2 SNEGSKA (reference sequence). Deletions cut 5 bases from V and 6 bases from J, with 11 bases between.

V is TRBV19 and J is TRBJ2-5; D could derive from TRBD1 or TRBD2 (5 bases each). This CDR3 has 15 residues. The V end was cut by 4 bases, the J end by 3 bases, with 15 bases between. Germline V gives CDR1 LNHDA, CDR2 SQIVND (reference sequence). As DNA, the CDR3 is TGTGCCAGTAGTAGAATGGGACCCGCAAAAGAGACCCAGTACTTC. Its protein product is CASSRMGPAKETQYF.

This clonotype was seen only a few times. V usage is TRBV3-1 and J usage is TRBJ2-7; D is unclear. The CDR3 runs 16 residues. The germline CDR1 and CDR2 sequences are LGHDT and YNNKEL (reference sequence). The V gene lost 0 bases and the J gene lost 1 base, with 13 bases spanning the gap. The CDR3 DNA is TGTGCCAGCAGCCAAGATCAGGAACACCCATCCTACGAGCAGTACTTC. It codes for CASSQDQEHPSYEQYF.